This TCR beta chain was profiled in a study of CXCR3-negative and CXCR3-positive naive CD8 T cells. The TRB libraries of cDNA were built by UMI-labeled 5' RACE. TCRdb derives one entry per CDR3 protein from the 5' RACE reads, leaving out DNA. The sample spans some 8,200 distinct CDR3 sequences; the ten largest clones claim 2% to 2.5%. Measured by frequency, this clonotype is medium-sized (0.01 to 0.1%). The CDR3 extends over 15 amino acids. The germline CDR1 and CDR2 sequences are SQVTM and ANQGSEA. This TCR came from a human donor in good health. Some clones in this sample may be carry-over from other donors' samples. Sample: naive CXCR3- CD8+ T cells from blood. Subset meaning: CD45RO-CCR7+CD27+CD95- naive CD8+ T cells lacking CXCR3 (TNR3-). The rearrangement uses TRBV29-1 and TRBJ2-7; absent DNA, TCRdb's TRBD1 call cannot be checked. CDR3 region: CSVVVVAGGPYEQYF.